The subject of this entry is one T cell receptor beta chain. The sample comes from a study of blood T cell repertoires in COVID-19. TCRdb keeps only in-frame clones here, not all; method: immunoSEQ multiplex PCR. The repertoire holds about 54,000 clones, with around 86% as singletons. The receptor was derived from a man aged 50-59 years with active COVID-19. The material sequenced was peripheral blood.

The CDR3 coding sequence is TGTGCCAGCACCTCTTCGGTTGGTACGCAGTATTTT. Translation: CASTSSVGTQYF. The chain combines TRBV7-9 with TRBJ2-3, with D uncertain. Germline V lookup: CDR1 SEHNR, CDR2 FQNEAQ (reference sequence). V gave up 7 bases and J gave up 8 bases, with 13 bases separating them. This CDR3 is 12 amino acids long.